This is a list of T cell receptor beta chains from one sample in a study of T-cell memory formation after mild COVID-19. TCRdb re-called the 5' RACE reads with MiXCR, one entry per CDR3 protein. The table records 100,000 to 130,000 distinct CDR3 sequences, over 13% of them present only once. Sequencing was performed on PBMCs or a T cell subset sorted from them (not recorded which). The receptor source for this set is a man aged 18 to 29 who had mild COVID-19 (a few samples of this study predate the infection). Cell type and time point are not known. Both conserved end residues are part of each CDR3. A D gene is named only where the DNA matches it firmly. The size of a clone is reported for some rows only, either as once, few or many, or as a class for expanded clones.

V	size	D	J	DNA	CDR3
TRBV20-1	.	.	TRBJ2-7	TGCAGTGCTAGAGATTCGGCCGGTTCCTCCTACGAGCAGTACTTC	CSARDSAGSSYEQYF
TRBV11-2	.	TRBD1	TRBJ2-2	TGTGCCAGCAGCCAACAGGGGGAGACGGTCACCGGGGAGCTGTTTTTT	CASSQQGETVTGELFF
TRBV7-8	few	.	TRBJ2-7	TGTGCCAGCAGCTTAGTCTGGGCGGACGACTCCTACGAGCAGTACTTC	CASSLVWADDSYEQYF
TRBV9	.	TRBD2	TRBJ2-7	TGTGCCAGCAGCCCGTGGACTAGCGGTTACGAGCAGTACTTC	CASSPWTSGYEQYF
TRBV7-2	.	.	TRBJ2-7	TGTGCCAGCAGCTTAGGATCCAGCGGGCTCCGCTCCTACGAGCAGTACTTC	CASSLGSSGLRSYEQYF
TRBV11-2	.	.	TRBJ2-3	TGTGCCAGCAGCCGCGGGCGGGGCACAGATACGCAGTATTTT	CASSRGRGTDTQYF
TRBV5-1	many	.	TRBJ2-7	TGCGCCAGCGGAAACGGAAGGGGGAACTACGAGCAGTACTTC	CASGNGRGNYEQYF
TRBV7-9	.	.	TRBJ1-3	TGTGCCAGCAGCTCCAGGAGGGCAGAAAGCTCTGGAAACACCATATATTTT	CASSSRRAESSGNTIYF
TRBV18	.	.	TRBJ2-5	TGTGCCAGCTCACAAAAAGCCGGACAGCCCGAGACCCAGTACTTC	CASSQKAGQPETQYF
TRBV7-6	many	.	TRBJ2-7	TGTGCCAGCAGTACTGGGTCCTACGAGCAGTACTTC	CASSTGSYEQYF
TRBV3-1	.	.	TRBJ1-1	TGTGCCAGCAGCCCTTCGGGAGAAAACCCCTTGAACACTGAAGCTTTCTTT	CASSPSGENPLNTEAFF
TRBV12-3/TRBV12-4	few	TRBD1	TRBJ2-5	TGTGCCAGCAGAGCCCGGGACAGGGCGTGGGAGACCCAGTACTTC	CASRARDRAWETQYF
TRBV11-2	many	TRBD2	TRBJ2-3	TGTGCCAGCAGCTCTCTCGGGGGGGCCGGAGATACGCAGTATTTT	CASSSLGGAGDTQYF
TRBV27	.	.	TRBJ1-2	TGTGCCAGCAGTTTCCTCGCGACCAACTATGGCTACACCTTC	CASSFLATNYGYTF
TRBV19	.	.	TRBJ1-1	TGTGCCAGTAGTATGGGACCGTCGAACACTGAAGCTTTCTTT	CASSMGPSNTEAFF
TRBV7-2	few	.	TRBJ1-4	TGTGCCAGCAGCTTAGGGGGGACGGAAAAACTGTTTTTT	CASSLGGTEKLFF
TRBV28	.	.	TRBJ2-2	TGTGCCAGCAGTTATCGGACACACCCAAACACCGGGGAGCTGTTTTTT	CASSYRTHPNTGELFF
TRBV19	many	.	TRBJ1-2	TGTGCCAGTAGTGATCGGAAGCGGGATGGCTACACCTTC	CASSDRKRDGYTF
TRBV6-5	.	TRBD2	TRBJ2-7	TGTGCCAGCAGTGGACTAGCGGGAGGCAACGAGCAGTACTTC	CASSGLAGGNEQYF
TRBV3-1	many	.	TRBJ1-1	TGTGCCAGCAGCCAACTGTTAGGAGGCCCTGAAGCTTTCTTT	CASSQLLGGPEAFF
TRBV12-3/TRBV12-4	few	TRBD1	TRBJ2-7	TGTGCCAGCAGTAGCCCGGGACAGGCGAAATACGAGCAGTACTTC	CASSSPGQAKYEQYF
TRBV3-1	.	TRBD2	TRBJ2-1	TGTGCCAGCAGCCCCTCCTATGGTACCGCGCGGGGGGCCGTCAATGAGCAGTTCTTC	CASSPSYGTARGAVNEQFF
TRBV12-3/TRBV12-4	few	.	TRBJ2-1	TGTGCCAGCAGTTTAGCCTCATGGGCGGTGGAGTTCTTC	CASSLASWAVEFF
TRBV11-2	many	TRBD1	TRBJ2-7	TGTGCCAGCAGCTCGACAGGGAATCGGCACGAGCAGTACTTC	CASSSTGNRHEQYF
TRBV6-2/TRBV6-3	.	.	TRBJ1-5	TGTGCCAGCAGACGGGGGGCGATCAATCAGCCCCAGCATTTT	CASRRGAINQPQHF
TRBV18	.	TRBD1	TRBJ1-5	TGTGCCAGCTCACCCGGGACAGGGAATCAGCCCCAGCATTTT	CASSPGTGNQPQHF
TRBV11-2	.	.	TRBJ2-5	TGTGCCAGCAGCGGGGGGTCACCCCCAGAGACCCAGTACTTC	CASSGGSPPETQYF
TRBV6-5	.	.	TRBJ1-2	TGTGCCAGCAGTTACTCGGACGGACCCAATGGCTACACCTTC	CASSYSDGPNGYTF
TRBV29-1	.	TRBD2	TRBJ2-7	TGCAGCGTGACGGGACTAGCGGGGGCCATTGAGTACGAGCAGTACTTC	CSVTGLAGAIEYEQYF
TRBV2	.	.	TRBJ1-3	TGTGCCAGCAGTGAAGCAAGGGGAACCCCCTCTGGAAACACCATATATTTT	CASSEARGTPSGNTIYF
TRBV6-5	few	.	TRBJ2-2	TGTGCCAGCAGTGCCTCCGGGACTGGCACCGGGGAGCTGTTTTTT	CASSASGTGTGELFF
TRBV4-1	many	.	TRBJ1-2	TGCGCCAGCAGCCAAGAAACTGGGGCCCTCGCTATCGGCTACACCTTC	CASSQETGALAIGYTF
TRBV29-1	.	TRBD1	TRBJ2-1	TGCAGCGTCGCCGGGACAGGGGTGAATGAGCAGTTCTTC	CSVAGTGVNEQFF
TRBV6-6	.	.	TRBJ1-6	TGTGCCACCTCGAGAGGGGGGGGTAATTCACCCCTCCACTTT	CATSRGGGNSPLHF
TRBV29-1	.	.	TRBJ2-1	TGCAGCGTTGAAGGCTATCTCGCGAGGGGCTCCTACAATGAGCAGTTCTTC	CSVEGYLARGSYNEQFF
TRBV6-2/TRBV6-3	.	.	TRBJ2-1	TGTGCCAGCAGTTACAGGACAGATTACAATGAGCAGTTCTTC	CASSYRTDYNEQFF
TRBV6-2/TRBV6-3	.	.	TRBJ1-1	TGTGCCAGCAGTTCTATTCCATACCGGGATTTAAAAACTGAAGCTTTCTTT	CASSSIPYRDLKTEAFF
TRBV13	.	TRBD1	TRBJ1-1	TGTGCCAGCAGCTTAGGGGGACAGGGCCACACTGAAGCTTTCTTT	CASSLGGQGHTEAFF
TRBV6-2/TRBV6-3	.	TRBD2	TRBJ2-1	TGTGCCAGCAGTTTACCGGGAGGGGCCTACAATGAGCAGTTCTTC	CASSLPGGAYNEQFF
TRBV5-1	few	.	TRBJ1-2	TGCGCCAGCAGCTTTTACCGGACAGACGATGGCTACACCTTC	CASSFYRTDDGYTF
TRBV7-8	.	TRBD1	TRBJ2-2	TGTGCCAGCAGCTTAGAGACAGGGGCCGGGGAGCTGTTTTTT	CASSLETGAGELFF
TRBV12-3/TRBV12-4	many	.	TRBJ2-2	TGTGCCAGCAGTTTAGCTGCGAACACCGGGGAGCTGTTTTTT	CASSLAANTGELFF
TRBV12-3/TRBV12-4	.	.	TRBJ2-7	TGTGCCAGCAGCCCCGCAGGAGACTACGAGCAGTACTTC	CASSPAGDYEQYF
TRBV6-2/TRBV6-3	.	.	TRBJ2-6	TGTGCCAGCACCCCCTCTGGGGCCAACGTCCTGACTTTC	CASTPSGANVLTF
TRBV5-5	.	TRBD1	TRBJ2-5	TGTGCCAGCAGGGACAGGCCGGATCAAGAGACCCAGTACTTC	CASRDRPDQETQYF